This entry concerns a single T cell receptor (beta chain). Its antigen has not been determined. No base-level quality is on record; no much larger clone is a single base apart. The donors were included in the validation cohort of approximately 120 subjects, a group kept apart from the roughly 670-subject first cohort. The CDR3 holds 15 amino acids from the cysteine to the phenylalanine. Of all the DNA, just the CDR3 is kept, 45 bases in frame from base 1. CDR1 LGHNA and CDR2 YNFKEQ were looked up in the germline V gene. The trim is 0 bases for V and 3 bases for J, with a gap of 9 bases between the germline ends. These data belong to a study of cytomegalovirus exposure and HLA in healthy donors (dated by TCRdb to 2017 to 2019). Regarding the complete study: A later analysis indicated that the 90 to 150 validation repertoires were generated on the platform also employed for the approximately 700 repertoires of the first cohort. The study combined high-throughput TCR immunosequencing, statistical association of individual TCRs with disease status, and machine learning to predict cytomegalovirus infection status. Along with the roughly 710-subject first cohort, a separate validation cohort of 120 different subjects was used. The study aimed to test whether cataloging public T cell receptors could reveal signatures of past pathogen exposure.

Here is what the overall study found, with its caveats: While some public TCRs were present in many individuals, most TCR sequences turned up only very rarely across donors. In the study, roughly 160 TCR beta chains were listed as associated with cytomegalovirus. The validation cohort had no HLA typing available for a later analysis, so co-occurrence within that cohort was assessed over all 120 or so repertoires. In a later analysis, TCRs clustered in the first cohort were found to also tend to co-occur in the 110 or so validation repertoires, with 85% to 95% of cluster scores above 0. The classifier was reported to diagnose cytomegalovirus status with high specificity and sensitivity in both the original cohort and the validation cohort. In vitro tests confirmed that a few of the cytomegalovirus-associated TCR beta chains recognize cytomegalovirus antigens. The authors suggested that the approach could potentially be generalized to other disease states and immunological phenotypes.

Library preparation used the immunoSEQ multiplex PCR assay. Under the source paper's analysis protocol: A statistical classification framework was built for diagnosing cytomegalovirus status from the catalog of TCR beta chain sequences. TCRdb holds this immuneACCESS table with in-frame rearrangements only. Some clones are missing; in checked studies, unresolved V genes explain under half, and the rest has no known cause. The V and J calls and clone size are taken from that table; D and trimming were inferred from the DNA. The sample data list 150,000 to 200,000 clones, and around nine tenths of these were observed just once. The leading ten clones occupy 1.4% of the sample.

The sequencing input was PBMCs. This TCR was sampled from a woman in her thirties in good health and CMV-seronegative. The rearranged chain carries TRBV4-2 and TRBJ1-3, with TRBD1 as a weak D call on 6 bases. The nucleotide sequence is given as TGTGCCAGCAGCCAAGATGAGGGGGTTGGAAACACCATATATTTT. It encodes CASSQDEGVGNTIYF.